These T cell receptor beta chains were read from a single sample in a study of T cells after posttransplantation cyclophosphamide. Profiling relied on immunoSEQ multiplex PCR, and the TCRdb table lists in-frame clones only, not all of them. This sample comprises thousands of clones, none seen once only. The material sequenced was PBMCs, taken after allogeneic stem cell transplant with posttransplant cyclophosphamide. These TCRs come from a female patient aged 18-30 years who received an allogeneic stem cell transplant from an unrelated donor, was CMV-positive, and had acute GVHD only. Some of these T cells may belong to the graft donor. CDR3s include the opening cysteine and the closing phenylalanine or tryptophan. A D gene is named only where the DNA matches it firmly. Size tells how often a clone was seen (once, few, many) or the class of an expanded clone, and some rows leave it out.

V	size	D	J	CDR3	DNA
TRBV6-5	medium-sized	.	TRBJ1-1	CASSYSRQLDTEAFF	TGTGCCAGCAGTTACTCGAGACAGCTAGACACTGAAGCTTTCTTT
TRBV29-1	many	.	TRBJ1-5	CSVSLSGRGNQPQHF	TGCAGCGTTTCCCTTTCAGGGCGGGGAAATCAGCCCCAGCATTTT
TRBV5-1	many	TRBD2	TRBJ2-1	CASSSAGGRSYNEQFF	TGCGCCAGCAGTTCCGCGGGCGGGAGGTCCTACAATGAGCAGTTCTTC
TRBV11-2	many	.	TRBJ1-3	CASSFGRGSGNTIYF	TGTGCCAGCAGCTTTGGACGGGGCTCTGGAAACACCATATATTTT
TRBV18	many	.	TRBJ1-5	CASGQNKDQPQHF	TGTGCCAGCGGACAGAATAAAGATCAGCCCCAGCATTTT
TRBV11-3	many	TRBD1	TRBJ1-1	CASSPGQGPHNTEAFF	TGTGCCAGCAGCCCCGGACAGGGCCCTCATAACACTGAAGCTTTCTTT
TRBV5-6	many	.	TRBJ1-5	CASSLVGEGQPQHF	TGTGCCAGCAGCTTGGTAGGGGAGGGTCAGCCCCAGCATTTT
TRBV5-6	few	.	TRBJ1-2	CASSPRQLANYGYTF	TGTGCCAGCAGCCCAAGACAGTTAGCTAACTATGGCTACACCTTC
TRBV28	.	TRBD2	TRBJ2-4	CASRLAGVVAKNIQYF	TGTGCCAGCAGACTAGCGGGAGTTGTAGCCAAAAACATTCAGTACTTC
TRBV7-3	many	TRBD1	TRBJ1-2	CASSRQGNYGYTF	TGTGCCAGCAGCAGACAGGGCAACTATGGCTACACCTTC
TRBV7-8	many	.	TRBJ1-2	CASSETVNYGYTF	TGTGCCAGCAGCGAGACAGTTAACTATGGCTACACCTTC
TRBV6-1	many	TRBD2	TRBJ2-2	CASSEIAGGRTGELFF	TGTGCCAGCAGTGAAATTGCGGGGGGGAGAACCGGGGAGCTGTTTTTT
TRBV27	.	.	TRBJ1-4	CASSSRGGPGRANEKLFF	TGTGCCAGCAGTTCTCGGGGTGGTCCCGGGAGGGCTAATGAAAAACTGTTTTTT
TRBV29-1	many	TRBD1	TRBJ1-4	CSVSYGTANEKLFF	TGCAGCGTCTCTTATGGGACAGCCAATGAAAAACTGTTTTTT
TRBV5-1	many	TRBD1	TRBJ1-2	CASSSGQGEVYGYTF	TGCGCCAGCAGCTCGGGACAGGGTGAGGTCTATGGCTACACCTTC
TRBV30	many	TRBD1	TRBJ2-7	CAWGTGTYEQYF	TGTGCCTGGGGGACAGGCACCTACGAGCAGTACTTC
TRBV28	many	.	TRBJ2-5	CASSLSRQETQYF	TGTGCCAGCAGTTTATCCCGTCAAGAGACCCAGTACTTC
TRBV27	many	TRBD1	TRBJ1-6	CASSTGQGPNSPLHF	TGTGCCAGCAGTACCGGACAGGGACCTAATTCACCCCTCCACTTT
TRBV5-1	medium-sized	.	TRBJ1-1	CASSMGQANTEAFF	TGCGCCAGCAGCATGGGACAAGCAAACACTGAAGCTTTCTTT
TRBV5-6	hyperexpanded	TRBD1	TRBJ2-1	CASSLGGTGSYNEQFF	TGTGCCAGCAGCTTGGGTGGGACAGGATCCTACAATGAGCAGTTCTTC
TRBV28	many	.	TRBJ2-3	CASSLASSGTDTQYF	TGTGCCAGCAGTTTGGCTAGCTCGGGCACAGATACGCAGTATTTT
TRBV29-1	many	.	TRBJ2-7	CSVDGSGYEQYF	TGCAGCGTTGACGGTAGCGGCTACGAGCAGTACTTC
TRBV5-1	few	TRBD2	TRBJ2-1	CASSLLAGSYNEQFF	TGCGCCAGCAGCTTACTAGCGGGTAGCTACAATGAGCAGTTCTTC
TRBV15	many	.	TRBJ2-2	CATSRGVESTGELFF	TGTGCCACCAGCAGAGGGGTGGAGTCCACCGGGGAGCTGTTTTTT
TRBV13	medium-sized	.	TRBJ1-1	CASSPPTGGAFF	TGTGCCAGCAGCCCCCCGACAGGTGGAGCTTTCTTT
TRBV10-1	many	.	TRBJ1-1	CARGERGFIFDTEAFF	TGCGCCAGGGGGGAGAGGGGGTTTATTTTTGACACTGAAGCTTTCTTT